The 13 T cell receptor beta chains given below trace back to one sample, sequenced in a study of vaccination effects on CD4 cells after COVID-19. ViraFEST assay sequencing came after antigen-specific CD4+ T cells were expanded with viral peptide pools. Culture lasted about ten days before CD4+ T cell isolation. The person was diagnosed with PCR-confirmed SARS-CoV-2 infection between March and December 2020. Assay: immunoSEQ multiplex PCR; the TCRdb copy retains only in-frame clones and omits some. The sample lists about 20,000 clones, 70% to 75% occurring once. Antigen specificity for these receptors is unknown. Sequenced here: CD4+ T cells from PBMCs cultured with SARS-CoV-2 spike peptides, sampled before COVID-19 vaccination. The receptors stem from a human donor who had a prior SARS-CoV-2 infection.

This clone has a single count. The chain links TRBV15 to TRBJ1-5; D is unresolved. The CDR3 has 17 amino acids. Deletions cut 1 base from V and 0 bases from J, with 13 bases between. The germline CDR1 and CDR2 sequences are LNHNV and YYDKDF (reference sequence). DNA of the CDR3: TGTGCCACCAGCAGAGCGAGAACCTATTATAGCAATCAGCCCCAGCATTTT. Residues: CATSRARTYYSNQPQHF.

CDR3 bases: TGTGCCATCAGCCCAGGACTAGCTAAAGGGAGCTCCTACAATGAGCAGTTCTTC. Translated, it gives CAISPGLAKGSSYNEQFF. The chain combines TRBV10-3 with TRBJ2-1; 8 bases align to TRBD2. The CDR3 sequence is 18 residues long. Per germline, CDR1 ENHRY and CDR2 SYGVKD. The trim removed 6 bases at V and 0 bases at J, leaving 13 bases unmatched.

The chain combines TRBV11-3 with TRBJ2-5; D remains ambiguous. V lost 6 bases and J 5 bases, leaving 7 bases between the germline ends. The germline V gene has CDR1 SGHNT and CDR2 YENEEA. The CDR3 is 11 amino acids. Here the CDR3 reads CASSQSETQYF. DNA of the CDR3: TGTGCCAGCAGTCAGAGTGAGACCCAGTACTTC.

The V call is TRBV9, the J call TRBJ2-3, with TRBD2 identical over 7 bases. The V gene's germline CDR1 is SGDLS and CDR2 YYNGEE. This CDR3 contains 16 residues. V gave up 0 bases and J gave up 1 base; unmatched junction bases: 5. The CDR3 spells CASSVVSSGGTDTQYF. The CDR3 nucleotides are TGTGCCAGCAGCGTAGTATCGAGCGGGGGCACAGATACGCAGTATTTT. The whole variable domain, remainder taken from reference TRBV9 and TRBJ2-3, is DSGVTQTPKHLITATGQRVTLRCSPRSGDLSVYWYQQSLDQGLQFLIQYYNGEERAKGNILERFSAQQFPDLHSELNLSSLELGDSALYFCASSVVSSGGTDTQYFGPGTRLTVL.

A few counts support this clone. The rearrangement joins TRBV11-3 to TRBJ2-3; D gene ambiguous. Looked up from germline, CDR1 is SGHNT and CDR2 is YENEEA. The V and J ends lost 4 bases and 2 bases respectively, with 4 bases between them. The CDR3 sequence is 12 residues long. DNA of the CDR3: TGTGCCAGCAGCTCATCCACAGATACGCAGTATTTT. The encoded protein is CASSSSTDTQYF.

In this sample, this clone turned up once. This CDR3 is CASSLAGGEFF. For the CDR3, the DNA is TGTGCCAGCAGCTTGGCGGGAGGGGAGTTCTTC. The chain links TRBV11-3 to TRBJ2-1; 9 bases fit TRBD2. This CDR3 is built from 11 residues. The J segment lost 14 bases and the V segment lost 3 bases, leaving 2 bases of the junction unmatched. Germline V gives CDR1 SGHNT, CDR2 YENEEA. Full variable domain (remainder filled in from reference TRBV11-3 and TRBJ2-1): EAGVVQSPRYKIIEKKQPVAFWCNPISGHNTLYWYLQNLGQGPELLIRYENEEAVDDSQLPKDRFSAERLKGVDSTLKIQPAELGDSAVYLCASSLAGGEFFGPGTRLTVL.

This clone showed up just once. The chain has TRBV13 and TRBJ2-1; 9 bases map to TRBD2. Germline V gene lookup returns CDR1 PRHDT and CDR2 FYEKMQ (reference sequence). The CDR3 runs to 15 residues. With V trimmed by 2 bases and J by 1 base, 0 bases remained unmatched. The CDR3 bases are TGTGCCAGCAGCTTACTAGCGGGGTCCTACAATGAGCAGTTCTTC. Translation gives CASSLLAGSYNEQFF.

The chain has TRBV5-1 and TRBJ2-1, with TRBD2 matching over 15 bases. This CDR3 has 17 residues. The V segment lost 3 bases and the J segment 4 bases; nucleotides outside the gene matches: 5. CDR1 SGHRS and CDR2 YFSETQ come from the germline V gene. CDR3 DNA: TGCGCCAGCAGCTGGGGACTAGCGGGGGGTGGGTACAATGAGCAGTTCTTC. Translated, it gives CASSWGLAGGGYNEQFF.

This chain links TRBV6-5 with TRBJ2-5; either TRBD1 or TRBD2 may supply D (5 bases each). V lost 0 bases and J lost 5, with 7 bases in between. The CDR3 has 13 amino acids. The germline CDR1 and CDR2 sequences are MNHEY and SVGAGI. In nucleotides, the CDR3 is TGTGCCAGCAGTTACTCAGGGGAGGAGACCCAGTACTTC. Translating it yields CASSYSGEETQYF.

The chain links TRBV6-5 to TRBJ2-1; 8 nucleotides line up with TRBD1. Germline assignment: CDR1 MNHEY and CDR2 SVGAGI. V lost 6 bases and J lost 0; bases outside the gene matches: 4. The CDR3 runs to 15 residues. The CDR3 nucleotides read TGTGCCAGCAGGCGAACAGGGGGCTCCTACAATGAGCAGTTCTTC. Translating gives CASRRTGGSYNEQFF.

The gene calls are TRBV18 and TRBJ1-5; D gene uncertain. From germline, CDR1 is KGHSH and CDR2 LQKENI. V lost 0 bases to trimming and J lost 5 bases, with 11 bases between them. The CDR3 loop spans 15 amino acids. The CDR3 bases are TGTGCCAGCTCACCACCGGGTGAGCGATATCAGCCCCAGCATTTT. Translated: CASSPPGERYQPQHF. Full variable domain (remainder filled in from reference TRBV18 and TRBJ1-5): NAGVMQNPRHLVRRRGQEARLRCSPMKGHSHVYWYRQLPEEGLKFMVYLQKENIIDESGMPKERFSAEFPKEGPSILRIQQVVRGDSAAYFCASSPPGERYQPQHFGDGTRLSIL.

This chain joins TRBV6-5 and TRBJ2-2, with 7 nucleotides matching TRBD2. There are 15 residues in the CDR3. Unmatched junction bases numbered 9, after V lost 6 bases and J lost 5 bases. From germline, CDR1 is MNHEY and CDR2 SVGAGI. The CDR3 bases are TGTGCCAGCAGCCCAGCGGGGCGGTGGACCGGGGAGCTGTTTTTT. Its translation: CASSPAGRWTGELFF.

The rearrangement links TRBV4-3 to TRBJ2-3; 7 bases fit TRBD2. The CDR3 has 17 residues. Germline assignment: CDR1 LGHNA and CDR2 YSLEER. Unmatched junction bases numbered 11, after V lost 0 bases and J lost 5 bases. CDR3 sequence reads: CASSQDVGGGRVDTQYF. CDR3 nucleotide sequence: TGCGCCAGCAGCCAAGATGTCGGGGGAGGGAGGGTAGATACGCAGTATTTT.